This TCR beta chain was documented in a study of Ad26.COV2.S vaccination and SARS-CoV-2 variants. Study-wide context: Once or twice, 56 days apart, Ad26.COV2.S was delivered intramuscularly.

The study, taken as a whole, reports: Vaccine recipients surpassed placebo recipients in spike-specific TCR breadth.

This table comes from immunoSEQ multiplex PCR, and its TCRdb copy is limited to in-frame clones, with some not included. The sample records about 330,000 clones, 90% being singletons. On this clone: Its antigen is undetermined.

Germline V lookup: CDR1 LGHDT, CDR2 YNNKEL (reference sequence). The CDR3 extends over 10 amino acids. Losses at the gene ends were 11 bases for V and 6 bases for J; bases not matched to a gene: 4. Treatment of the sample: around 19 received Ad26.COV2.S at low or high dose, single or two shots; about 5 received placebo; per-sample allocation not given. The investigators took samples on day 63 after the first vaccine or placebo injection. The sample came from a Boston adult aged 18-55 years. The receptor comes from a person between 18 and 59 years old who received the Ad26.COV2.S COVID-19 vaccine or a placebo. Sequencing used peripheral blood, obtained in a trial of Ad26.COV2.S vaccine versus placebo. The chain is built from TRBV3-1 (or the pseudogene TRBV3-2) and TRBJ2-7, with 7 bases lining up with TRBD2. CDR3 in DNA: TGTGCCGGGGGGGGTGGCGAGCAGTACTTC. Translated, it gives CAGGGGEQYF.